This T cell receptor beta chain was documented in a study of blood T cell repertoires in COVID-19 (dated by TCRdb to the early 2020s). Background on the whole study: The collaborator samples originated in the United States, Italy and Spain and spanned the acute and convalescent phases of COVID-19. The prospective study material was composed of cDNA or gDNA derived from T cells, B-cell-depleted T cells, or PBMCs. The dataset comprised deeply sampled blood TCRbeta repertoires from subjects exposed to, actively infected with, or recovered from COVID-19. The repertoires were released in a freely available public database meant as a resource for research on the immune response to SARS-CoV-2. Samples were obtained from the ongoing ImmuneRACE study (first 160 participants) and from some 1,200 subjects provided by 6 global collaborators. Sample metadata almost always included a de-identified subject ID, COVID-19 status, age in years and sex. HLA class I and class II types, where available, came from metadata supplied by the sample provider rather than from assay-based typing. On the study overall, not on this receptor specifically: How much clinical and demographic metadata was included differed by source and by participant, and the metadata was provided uncurated.

The immunoSEQ Assay, a bias-controlled multiplex PCR, was used to amplify TCRbeta CDR3 regions from genomic DNA. On the authors' methods: Nucleated cell counts per sample were estimated from amplification of reference gene primers within the assay. To quantify the absolute abundance of each unique TCRbeta CDR3 rearrangement, sequence reads were collapsed and filtered. For each sample, productive Simpson clonality was calculated as the square root of Simpson's diversity index over productive rearrangements. TCRdb provides this immuneACCESS table in a form limited to in-frame rearrangements. Some clones are lacking; in checked studies, under half of them reflect an unresolved V gene, and why the rest are absent is not known. V, J and clone size derive from that table, while D and trimming were established from the DNA sequence. The sample table contains about 200,000 clones; only one count was recorded for approximately 90% of them. Roughly 21% of the sample is held by the ten biggest clonotypes.

With respect to this clone: Its specific antigen is unknown. Per-base quality was not reported, and no clone a single base away is much larger than it.

The collaborating institutions used their own protocols to collect whole blood in K2EDTA tubes. For TCRbeta analysis, collaborators shipped samples in one of three forms: frozen whole blood, isolated PBMCs, or DNA extracted from either of those sample types. Clipping removes 8 bases from V and 0 bases from J, with 8 as the unmatched junction base count. Its CDR3 holds 15 amino acids, cysteine through phenylalanine. Of all the DNA, just the CDR3 is kept, 45 bases in frame from base 1. For CDR1 and CDR2, the germline V gene (reference sequence) lists MNHEY and SMNVEV. The sequence came from a man aged 60-69 years with active or convalescent COVID-19. Material for sequencing was peripheral blood. The chain is made from TRBV27 and TRBJ1-2, with TRBD1 matching 8 junction bases. The CDR3 loop reads CASLPRGQANYGYTF. The base sequence is TGTGCCAGCCTCCCCAGGGGGCAAGCTAACTATGGCTACACCTTC.